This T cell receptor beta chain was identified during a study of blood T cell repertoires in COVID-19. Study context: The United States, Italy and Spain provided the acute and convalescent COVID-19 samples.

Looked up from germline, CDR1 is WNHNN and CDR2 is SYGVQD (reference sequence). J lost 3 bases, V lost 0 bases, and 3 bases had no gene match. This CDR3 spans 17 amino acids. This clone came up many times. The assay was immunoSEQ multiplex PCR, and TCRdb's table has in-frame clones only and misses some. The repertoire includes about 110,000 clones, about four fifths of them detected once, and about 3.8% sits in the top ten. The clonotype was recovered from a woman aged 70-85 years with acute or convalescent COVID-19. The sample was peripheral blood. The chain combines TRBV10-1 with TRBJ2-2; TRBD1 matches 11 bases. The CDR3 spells CASSESPGQGDTGELFF. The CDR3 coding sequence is TGCGCCAGCAGTGAGTCTCCGGGACAGGGGGACACCGGGGAGCTGTTTTTT.